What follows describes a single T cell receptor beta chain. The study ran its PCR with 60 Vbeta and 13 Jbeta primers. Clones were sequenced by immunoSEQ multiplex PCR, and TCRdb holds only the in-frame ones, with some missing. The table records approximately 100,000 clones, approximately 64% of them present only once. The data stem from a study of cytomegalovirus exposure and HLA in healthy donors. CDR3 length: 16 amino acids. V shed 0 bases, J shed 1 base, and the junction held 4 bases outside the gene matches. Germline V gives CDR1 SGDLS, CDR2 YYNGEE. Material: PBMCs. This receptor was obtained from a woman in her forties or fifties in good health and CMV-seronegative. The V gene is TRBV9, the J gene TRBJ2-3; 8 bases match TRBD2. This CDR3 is CASSVEAGGGTDTQYF. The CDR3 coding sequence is TGTGCCAGCAGCGTAGAGGCGGGAGGTGGCACAGATACGCAGTATTTT. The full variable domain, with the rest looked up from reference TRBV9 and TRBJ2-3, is DSGVTQTPKHLITATGQRVTLRCSPRSGDLSVYWYQQSLDQGLQFLIQYYNGEERAKGNILERFSAQQFPDLHSELNLSSLELGDSALYFCASSVEAGGGTDTQYFGPGTRLTVL.